What follows are 32 T cell receptor beta chains derived from one specimen sequenced in a study of T cells after yellow fever vaccination. TCRdb passed the 5' RACE reads through MiXCR, listing each CDR3 protein once. The sample shows about 120,000 distinct CDR3 sequences, more than 7.5% of them seen only once. The specimen comprised CD8+ T cells sorted from PBMCs, sampled on the day of the yellow fever booster vaccination. The source of these receptors is a young man who received the YFV17D yellow fever vaccine.

In its sample, this clonotype was seen many times. The rearrangement uses TRBV11-2 and TRBJ1-1; 7 bases fit TRBD1. There are 15 residues in the CDR3. V shed 5 bases and J 3 bases; nucleotides not matched to a gene: 9. Germline assignment: CDR1 SGHAT and CDR2 FQNNGV. The CDR3, as DNA: TGTGCCAGCAGCGACTTAGGGGGCTGGGACACTGAAGCTTTCTTT. It is translated as CASSDLGGWDTEAFF.

The table lists this clonotype with a few counts. The gene calls are TRBV6-2 or TRBV6-3 and TRBJ2-5; D remains unclear. Germline-derived CDR1 and CDR2 are MNHEY and SVGEGT. V lost 6 bases, J lost 3 bases, and 11 bases lay in between. The CDR3 has 13 amino acids. For the CDR3, the DNA is TGTGCCAGCAGCCCCACTTCTGAAGAGACCCAGTACTTC. It is translated as CASSPTSEETQYF.

This clonotype has more than one count but fewer than ten. The V gene is TRBV5-4, the J gene TRBJ2-7; TRBD1 aligns across 8 bases. V lost 3 bases, J lost 0 bases, and 8 bases stayed unmatched. CDR3 size: 16 residues. Germline V gene data show CDR1 as SGHNT and CDR2 as YYREEE (reference sequence). DNA of the CDR3: TGTGCCAGCAGCTCCTGGGACAGGACGATCTCCTACGAGCAGTACTTC. Its protein product is CASSSWDRTISYEQYF.

This clonotype was recorded once. The V and J genes are TRBV7-2 and TRBJ2-2; 9 bases are shared with TRBD1. Germline CDR1 is SGHTA and CDR2 is FQGNSA. V shed 5 bases and J 5 bases; nucleotides not matched to a gene: 12. The CDR3 spans 17 residues. The chain's CDR3 is CASSLWAGTGLTGELFF. The CDR3 nucleotides read TGTGCCAGCAGCCTATGGGCCGGGACAGGGTTAACCGGGGAGCTGTTTTTT.

This clonotype was detected many times. The gene calls are TRBV4-3 and TRBJ1-2; perhaps TRBD1 as D (6 bases). V shed 3 bases and J shed 7 bases, with 9 bases lying between them. Germline CDR1 LGHNA, CDR2 YSLEER. This CDR3 region has 12 residues. The CDR3 DNA follows: TGCGCCAGCAGCCAGGGGGGCGGTGGCTACACCTTC. This codes for CASSQGGGGYTF.

This clonotype was observed at least ten times. The chain is built from TRBV4-1 and TRBJ2-3; D may match TRBD1 or TRBD2 (6 bases each). The length of the CDR3 is 16 residues. Trimming cost V 0 bases and J 1 base, with 11 bases left between them. Germline CDR1 reads MGHRA; CDR2 reads YSYEKL. This CDR3 reads CASSQDGGRRTDTQYF. CDR3 DNA: TGCGCCAGCAGCCAAGACGGGGGCCGCCGCACAGATACGCAGTATTTT.

The gene calls are TRBV5-1 and TRBJ1-1, with 9 bases lining up with TRBD1. Trimming took 7 bases from V and 3 from J; bases not matched to a gene: 7. Germline CDR1 is SGHRS and CDR2 is YFSETQ. CDR3 size: 14 residues. CDR3 sequence reads: CASGWTGADTEAFF. For the CDR3, the DNA is TGCGCCAGCGGATGGACAGGGGCAGACACTGAAGCTTTCTTT. Supplemented by reference TRBV5-1 and TRBJ1-1, the full variable domain reads KAGVTQTPRYLIKTRGQQVTLSCSPISGHRSVSWYQQTPGQGLQFLFEYFSETQRNKGNFPGRFSGRQFSNSRSEMNVSTLELGDSALYLCASGWTGADTEAFFGQGTRLTVV.

The J gene is TRBJ2-3, the V gene TRBV7-3, with TRBD2 matching 11 bases. Unmatched junction bases numbered 7, after V lost 5 bases and J lost 3 bases. Germline V gives CDR1 SGHTA, CDR2 FQGTGA. This CDR3 spans 16 amino acids. The CDR3 spells CASSPSSGGLTDTQYF. Written as DNA, the CDR3 is TGTGCCAGCAGCCCGTCTAGCGGGGGGTTGACAGATACGCAGTATTTT. The full variable domain, with the rest looked up from reference TRBV7-3 and TRBJ2-3, is GAGVSQTPSNKVTEKGKYVELRCDPISGHTALYWYRQSLGQGPEFLIYFQGTGAADDSGLPNDRFFAVRPEGSVSTLKIQRTERGDSAVYLCASSPSSGGLTDTQYFGPGTRLTVL.

This clonotype appeared a few times. This chain joins TRBV27 and TRBJ2-2; the match to TRBD1 covers 8 bases. This CDR3 has 15 amino acids. Germline assignment: CDR1 MNHEY and CDR2 SMNVEV (reference sequence). Trimming at V came to 7 bases and at J to 5 bases, leaving 9 bases not matched to a gene. The CDR3 reads CASTLDRGGTGELFF. The DNA for the CDR3 is TGTGCCAGCACCTTAGACAGGGGAGGAACCGGGGAGCTGTTTTTT.

The sample holds a few counts of this clonotype. The V gene is TRBV7-2, the J gene TRBJ2-2; TRBD2 agrees at 8 bases. The CDR3 spans 16 residues. From germline, CDR1 is SGHTA and CDR2 FQGNSA. J was trimmed by 1 base and V by 4 bases; bases with no gene match: 5. CDR3 nucleotides: TGTGCCAGCAGCTCGACCAGCGGGGGGAACACCGGGGAGCTGTTTTTT. Its protein product is CASSSTSGGNTGELFF.

This chain uses TRBV25-1 with TRBJ1-5, with D unresolved. Germline values: CDR1 MGHDK, CDR2 SYGVNS. The CDR3 loop spans 16 amino acids. Between the trimmed V and J ends, which lost 6 bases and 3 bases, there was a span of 18 bases. CDR3 in amino acids: CASRGTERRFNQPQHF. The DNA of the CDR3 is TGTGCCAGCAGGGGTACTGAACGGCGATTCAATCAGCCCCAGCATTTT. The full variable domain, rest sourced from reference TRBV25-1 and TRBJ1-5, is EADIYQTPRYLVIGTGKKITLECSQTMGHDKMYWYQQDPGMELHLIHYSYGVNSTEKGDLSSESTVSRIRTEHFPLTLESARPSHTSQYLCASRGTERRFNQPQHFGDGTRLSIL.

This clonotype has just a few counts. V and J are TRBV9 and TRBJ2-3, with a possible D match to TRBD1 (5 bases). Trimming stripped 3 bases from V and 0 bases from J, with 8 bases between. The germline gives CDR1 SGDLS, CDR2 YYNGEE. This CDR3 is 14 amino acids long. The CDR3 sequence is CASSGQMSTDTQYF. The DNA for the CDR3 is TGTGCCAGCAGCGGACAGATGAGCACAGATACGCAGTATTTT.

There are a few counts of this clonotype. The gene calls are TRBV6-2 or TRBV6-3 and TRBJ2-1, with 8 positions matching TRBD2. CDR1 and CDR2 (germline): MNHEY, SVGEGT. Losses at the gene ends were 0 bases for V and 2 bases for J; bases not matched to a gene: 6. The CDR3 has 17 residues. CDR3 DNA sequence: TGTGCCAGCAGTTACTCGAGGTGGCGGGGGGCCTACAATGAGCAGTTCTTC. Protein: CASSYSRWRGAYNEQFF.

The chain is built from TRBV5-4 and TRBJ2-7; TRBD2 agrees at 8 bases. The germline CDR1 and CDR2 sequences are SGHNT and YYREEE (reference sequence). With V trimmed by 4 bases and J by 5 bases, 5 bases remained unmatched. This CDR3 region has 13 residues. CDR3 sequence reads: CASSPGGTDEQYV. Written as DNA, the CDR3 is TGTGCCAGCAGCCCGGGGGGGACTGACGAGCAGTACGTC.

The J gene is TRBJ1-3, the V gene TRBV29-1; no definite D call. The germline V and J ends were trimmed by 6 bases and 3 bases, with 18 bases remaining between them. The CDR3 is 15 residues long. Germline CDR1 reads SQVTM; CDR2 reads ANQGSEA. The CDR3 DNA follows: TGCAGCGTCGTCCTTGGGTTCGACGGTGGAAACACCATATATTTT. It yields the protein CSVVLGFDGGNTIYF.

This clonotype was counted a few times. This chain joins TRBV9 and TRBJ2-1, with D possibly being TRBD1 (6 bases). The CDR3 is made up of 13 amino acids. The V gene lost 7 bases and the J gene lost 4 bases, with 12 bases spanning the gap. CDR1 is SGDLS and CDR2 is YYNGEE in the germline V gene. The DNA for the CDR3 is TGTGCCAGCTCTAGGGACAATTACAATGAGCAGTTCTTC. This gives the protein CASSRDNYNEQFF.

This clonotype was seen at least ten times. V is TRBV29-1 and J is TRBJ2-2; 9 bases are a match to TRBD2. The V gene end was trimmed by 2 bases and the J gene end by 4 bases; junction bases not matched to a gene: 2. Germline V CDR1 and CDR2: SQVTM, ANQGSEA. The CDR3 consists of 14 residues. The CDR3 region has the DNA TGCAGCGTTGAACTAGCGGGGAGCACCGGGGAGCTGTTTTTT. Amino acid sequence: CSVELAGSTGELFF.

This clonotype occurred a few times. J is TRBJ1-2 and V is TRBV4-3; possible D gene TRBD1, 5 bases. The germline V and J ends were trimmed by 0 bases and 5 bases, with 13 bases remaining between them. CDR3 length equals 15 residues. The germline gives CDR1 LGHNA, CDR2 YSLEER. The CDR3 bases are TGCGCCAGCAGCCAAGATAGGACCACAGGATATGGCTACACCTTC. Its translation is CASSQDRTTGYGYTF.

The table lists this clonotype with many counts. This sequence joins TRBV7-9 and TRBJ2-7; 8 nucleotides line up with TRBD1. Unmatched junction bases numbered 5, after V lost 5 bases and J lost 2 bases. Per germline, CDR1 SEHNR and CDR2 FQNEAQ (reference sequence). The length of the CDR3 is 14 residues. The CDR3 DNA follows: TGTGCCAGCAGCCCCGGACAGGGACCCTACGAGCAGTACGTC. Amino acids: CASSPGQGPYEQYV.

This clonotype was detected many times. The rearrangement uses TRBV29-1 and TRBJ2-7; TRBD2 might be the D (5 bases). The V gene lost 5 bases and the J gene lost 0 bases, with 11 bases spanning the gap. Germline loops: CDR1 SQVTM, CDR2 ANQGSEA. CDR3 length: 13 residues. CDR3 DNA: TGCAGCGTTTCAGGAGGTAGCTCCTACGAGCAGTACGTC. Its protein product is CSVSGGSSYEQYV.

This chain connects TRBV5-1 to TRBJ2-3; D might be TRBD1 (6 bases). The length of the CDR3 is 12 residues. Trimming removed 3 bases at V and 5 bases at J, with 7 bases between. Per germline, CDR1 SGHRS and CDR2 YFSETQ. The CDR3 bases are TGCGCCAGCAGCTACAGGGTAGATACGCAGTATTTT. Encoded protein: CASSYRVDTQYF.

This clonotype was observed a few times. The chain employs TRBV5-1 and TRBJ2-7; the D gene is possibly TRBD1 (5 bases). Deletions cut 2 bases from V and 1 base from J, with 10 bases between. This CDR3 region has 14 residues. CDR1 is SGHRS and CDR2 is YFSETQ in the germline V gene. CDR3 sequence reads: CASSLSTVSYEQYF. Here the CDR3 DNA reads TGCGCCAGCAGCTTATCGACAGTATCCTACGAGCAGTACTTC.

This clonotype was observed many times. This chain uses TRBV7-2 with TRBJ2-3, with D hard to call. Germline-derived CDR1 and CDR2 are SGHTA and FQGNSA. This CDR3 region has 12 residues. V lost 6 bases and J 3 bases, leaving 7 bases between the germline ends. CDR3 nucleotide sequence: TGTGCCAGCAGTGCCGGGACAGATACGCAGTATTTT. Translation: CASSAGTDTQYF.

The chain recombines TRBV28 with TRBJ2-3; D is undetermined. The CDR3 is 13 amino acids. Trimming removed 6 bases from V and 3 bases from J, with 10 bases in between. CDR1 and CDR2 (germline): MDHEN, SYDVKM. The CDR3 sequence: CASRYAGTDTQYF. CDR3 sequence (DNA): TGTGCCAGCAGATACGCAGGAACAGATACGCAGTATTTT.

There are a few counts of this clonotype. V usage is TRBV2 and J usage is TRBJ1-1; D not resolved. The CDR3 runs to 12 residues. CDR1 and CDR2 (germline): SNHLY, FYNNEI. V lost 4 bases, J lost 4 bases, and 7 bases lay in between. CDR3 sequence: CASSVPITEAFF. The CDR3 bases are TGTGCCAGCAGTGTTCCCATCACTGAAGCTTTCTTT.

The table lists this clonotype with a few counts. The V gene is TRBV12-3 or TRBV12-4, the J gene TRBJ1-2; D is uncertain. Between the trimmed V and J ends, which lost 5 bases and 4 bases, there was a span of 14 bases. The CDR3 loop spans 14 amino acids. Here the CDR3 DNA reads TGTGCCAGCAGTCCGATGTCCGGGCCCTATGGCTACACCTTC. Translating gives CASSPMSGPYGYTF.

In its sample, this clonotype was seen a few times. This sequence joins TRBV9 and TRBJ1-1; D is unresolved. CDR1 and CDR2 (germline): SGDLS, YYNGEE. The CDR3 is 15 amino acids. The V end lost 0 bases, the J end lost 7 bases, and 16 bases lay between the germline ends. The CDR3 loop is CASSVAVEMRIEAFF. The CDR3 DNA reads TGTGCCAGCAGCGTAGCAGTGGAGATGCGGATTGAAGCTTTCTTT. Full variable domain (outside the CDR3, taken from reference TRBV9 and TRBJ1-1): DSGVTQTPKHLITATGQRVTLRCSPRSGDLSVYWYQQSLDQGLQFLIQYYNGEERAKGNILERFSAQQFPDLHSELNLSSLELGDSALYFCASSVAVEMRIEAFFGQGTRLTVV.

This clonotype has a count of ten or more. This chain links TRBV4-1 with TRBJ1-1, with D uncertain. The CDR3 contains 15 residues. The V end lost 1 base, the J end lost 4 bases, and 13 bases lay between the germline ends. CDR1 is MGHRA and CDR2 is YSYEKL in the germline V gene. The CDR3 here is CASSQVVAPGTEAFF. In DNA, the CDR3 is TGCGCCAGCAGCCAAGTGGTAGCTCCGGGCACTGAAGCTTTCTTT.

This clonotype showed up just a few times. The chain joins TRBV12-3 or TRBV12-4 to TRBJ2-1, with D possibly being TRBD2 (6 bases). This CDR3 contains 14 residues. Trimming removed 6 bases from V and 5 bases from J, with 14 bases in between. CDR3 nucleotides: TGTGCCAGCAGCCCCTCACGGGGGAACAATGAGCAGTTCTTC. It yields the protein CASSPSRGNNEQFF.

This clonotype was counted only a few times. V and J are TRBV6-2 or TRBV6-3 and TRBJ2-1; D is unclear. From germline, CDR1 is MNHEY and CDR2 SVGEGT. This CDR3 is 11 amino acids long. Trimming pared 5 bases from V and 9 bases from J, leaving 8 bases between. In nucleotides, the CDR3 is TGTGCCAGCAGTCTCCCGTCTGAGCAGTTCTTC. As protein: CASSLPSEQFF.

This clonotype was counted many times. The genes are TRBV6-6 and TRBJ2-7; D unclear. V shed 0 bases and J shed 6 bases, with 12 bases lying between them. The CDR3 spans 14 residues. Germline V gene data show CDR1 as MNHNY and CDR2 as SVGAGI (reference sequence). The CDR3: CASSYSYQMGEQYF. The DNA of the CDR3 is TGTGCCAGCAGTTACTCGTATCAGATGGGCGAGCAGTACTTC.

The chain is built from TRBV6-5 and TRBJ1-2; tentative D call: TRBD1 (5 bases). Germline CDR1 is MNHEY and CDR2 is SVGAGI. The CDR3 contains 15 residues. V was shortened by 0 bases and J by 4 bases, with 12 bases between the two germline ends. The CDR3, as DNA: TGTGCCAGCAGTTACTCCCGTCCGGGACTCTATGGCTACACCTTC. It codes for CASSYSRPGLYGYTF.